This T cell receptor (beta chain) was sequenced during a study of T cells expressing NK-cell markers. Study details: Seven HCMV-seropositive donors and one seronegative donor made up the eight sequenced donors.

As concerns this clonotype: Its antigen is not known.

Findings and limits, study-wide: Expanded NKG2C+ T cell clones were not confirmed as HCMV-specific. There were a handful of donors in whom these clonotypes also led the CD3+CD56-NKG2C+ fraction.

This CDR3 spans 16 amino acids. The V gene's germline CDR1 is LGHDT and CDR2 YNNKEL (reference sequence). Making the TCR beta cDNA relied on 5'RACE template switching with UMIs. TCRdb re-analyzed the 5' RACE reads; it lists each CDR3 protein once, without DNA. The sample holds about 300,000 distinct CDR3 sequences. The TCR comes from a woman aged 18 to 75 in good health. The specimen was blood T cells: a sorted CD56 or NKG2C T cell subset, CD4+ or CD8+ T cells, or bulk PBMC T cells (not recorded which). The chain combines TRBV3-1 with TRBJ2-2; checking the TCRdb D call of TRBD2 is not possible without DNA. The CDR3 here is CASSQVIGTSTGELFF.